The clone carrying this T cell receptor beta chain was counted many times. The antigen remains unidentified. This sample stems from a study of T cells after yellow fever vaccination. Study-level information: When fractions had low cell numbers, they were prepared with SMART-Seq v4 Ultra Low Input.

TCRdb independently ran MiXCR on the 5' RACE reads; one entry per CDR3 protein. The sample has approximately 240,000 distinct CDR3 sequences; about 3.7% are singletons. The germline V gene has CDR1 LGHNA and CDR2 YNFKEQ. This CDR3 is built from 19 residues. Between the trimmed V and J ends, which lost 0 bases and 2 bases, there was a span of 20 bases. Overall study results and limits: Clonotype sharing between CD4 and CD8 compartments was small.

The sequencing used PBMCs, collected 15 days after the yellow fever booster vaccination. The chain uses TRBV4-2 and TRBJ2-1, with D perhaps TRBD2 (5 bases). The sequence came from a man younger than 35 who received the YFV17D yellow fever vaccine. CDR3 region: CASSQDLANSRDPYNEQFF. CDR3 DNA sequence: TGTGCCAGCAGCCAAGATTTGGCTAATTCACGGGATCCCTACAATGAGCAGTTCTTC.